The 23 T cell receptor beta chains listed next were all sequenced from one sample in a study of regulatory T cells in long-lasting Graves disease. Researchers made TCR beta libraries by using iRepertoire HTBI primers and running Arm-PCR on CDR3 regions. TCRdb analysed the multiplex PCR reads with MiXCR anew, one entry per CDR3 protein. Here the sample spans over 350,000 distinct CDR3 sequences, 15% being singletons. Time point defined: newly diagnosed GD, antithyroid drugs for less than 3 months. The authors made the TCR library using RNA they extracted from PBMCs. The same data also contributed to another study, on T cells in Graves' hyperthyroidism and ophthalmopathy.

This material consisted of peripheral blood mononuclear cells (PBMCs), taken at new diagnosis, from a patient treated with antithyroid drugs. All receptors derive from a woman aged 40 to 55 with Graves disease.

The chain is built from TRBV20-1 and TRBJ2-1; D could derive from TRBD1 or TRBD2 (5 bases each). The V gene's germline CDR1 is DFQATT and CDR2 SNEGSKA (reference sequence). The V gene lost 6 bases and the J gene lost 4 bases, with 19 bases spanning the gap. The CDR3 consists of 15 residues. The CDR3 spells CSAPGPPRSYNEQFF. The CDR3 DNA reads TGCAGTGCACCGGGACCCCCAAGGTCGTACAATGAGCAGTTCTTC.

This clonotype was observed at least ten times. The V gene is TRBV29-1, the J gene TRBJ2-3; maybe TRBD1 (6 bases). The CDR3 totals 15 residues. The V gene's germline CDR1 is SQVTM and CDR2 ANQGSEA. V was clipped by 3 bases and J by 3 bases, with 16 bases between them. CDR3 sequence (DNA): TGCAGCGTTGAGAGTTCAGGGGATGGGACAGATACGCAGTATTTT. It is translated as CSVESSGDGTDTQYF.

The chain is built from TRBV19 and TRBJ1-1; D may be TRBD1 (5 bases). The V gene lost 10 bases and the J gene lost 1 base, with 25 bases spanning the gap. CDR3 length: 17 amino acids. The germline V gene encodes CDR1 LNHDA and CDR2 SQIVND (reference sequence). For the CDR3, the DNA is TGTGCCACCCTCCGGGGGTCGTGGGGCCTGGGGAACACTGAAGCTTTCTTT. Amino acid sequence: CATLRGSWGLGNTEAFF. Variable domain in full (rest from reference TRBV19 and TRBJ1-1): DGGITQSPKYLFRKEGQNVTLSCEQNLNHDAMYWYRQDPGQGLRLIYYSQIVNDFQKGDIAEGYSVSREKKESFPLTVTSAQKNPTAFYLCATLRGSWGLGNTEAFFGQGTRLTVV.

This clonotype was counted ten times or more. V and J are TRBV14 and TRBJ2-2; D possibly uses TRBD1 or TRBD2 (5 bases each). This CDR3 region has 15 residues. Trimming removed 0 bases at V and 4 bases at J, with 9 bases between. Per germline, CDR1 SGHDN and CDR2 FVKESK. The CDR3 DNA is TGTGCCAGCAGCCAAGATCCCGGGACCACCGGGGAGCTGTTTTTT. Amino acid sequence: CASSQDPGTTGELFF.

The chain combines TRBV6-2 or TRBV6-3 with TRBJ2-3; 12 nucleotides match TRBD2. CDR3 length: 16 residues. V shed 5 bases and J 4 bases; nucleotides not matched to a gene: 7. Germline V CDR1 and CDR2: MNHEY, SVGEGT. In DNA, the CDR3 is TGTGCCAGCAGTGACCAACTAGCGGGAGGCCCAGATACGCAGTATTTT. Protein product: CASSDQLAGGPDTQYF.

This clonotype was recorded many times. The chain is built from TRBV7-2 and TRBJ1-1; 7 bases map to TRBD1. The CDR3 is 13 residues long. V gave up 6 bases and J gave up 7 bases; unmatched junction bases: 8. Germline V gene sequence: CDR1 SGHTA, CDR2 FQGNSA. CDR3 residues: CASRNTGDLEAFF. The CDR3 DNA follows: TGTGCCAGCAGAAACACAGGGGACCTTGAAGCTTTCTTT.

The chain combines TRBV27 with TRBJ2-7; 8 bases line up with TRBD1. Trimming removed 3 bases from V and 6 bases from J; junction bases left unmatched: 7. There are 14 residues in the CDR3. Germline V gene data show CDR1 as MNHEY and CDR2 as SMNVEV (reference sequence). The CDR3: CASSFAGTGFEQYF. The CDR3 DNA reads as TGTGCCAGCAGTTTCGCCGGGACAGGTTTCGAGCAGTACTTC.

This clonotype has at least ten counts. The CDR3 reads CAIAGVLSYNEQFF. The CDR3 DNA sequence: TGTGCAATAGCGGGAGTCCTCTCCTACAATGAGCAGTTCTTC. V usage is TRBV28 and J usage is TRBJ2-1; TRBD2 aligns across 9 bases. Germline V gene data show CDR1 as MDHEN and CDR2 as SYDVKM. This CDR3 has 14 residues.

This clonotype was seen many times. This chain connects TRBV28 to TRBJ2-7; 10 bases agree with TRBD2. Germline lookup yields CDR1 MDHEN and CDR2 SYDVKM. The CDR3 has 17 amino acids. V shed 1 base, J shed 2 bases, and the junction held 8 bases outside the gene matches. This CDR3 reads CASSLSGLAFATYEQYF. The CDR3 nucleotides are TGTGCCAGCAGTTTATCGGGACTAGCGTTTGCTACCTACGAGCAGTACTTC.

The chain links TRBV9 to TRBJ1-6; 11 bases fit TRBD1. The CDR3 consists of 16 residues. V lost 4 bases, J lost 6 bases, and 6 bases stayed unmatched. Germline V gene lookup returns CDR1 SGDLS and CDR2 YYNGEE. CDR3 sequence: CASSPRGQGANSPLHF. In nucleotides, the CDR3 is TGTGCCAGCAGCCCCCGTGGACAGGGGGCTAATTCACCCCTCCACTTT. Combining the CDR3 with reference TRBV9 and TRBJ1-6 gives the whole variable domain DSGVTQTPKHLITATGQRVTLRCSPRSGDLSVYWYQQSLDQGLQFLIQYYNGEERAKGNILERFSAQQFPDLHSELNLSSLELGDSALYFCASSPRGQGANSPLHFGNGTRLTVT.

This chain links TRBV6-1 with TRBJ2-2, with D tentatively TRBD2 (5 bases). Deletions cut 8 bases from V and 5 bases from J, with 15 bases between. Germline V gene lookup returns CDR1 MNHNS and CDR2 SASEGT. The CDR3 runs 14 residues. For the CDR3, the DNA is TGTGCCAGCCTAGTGGGGAGTGGGACCGGGGAGCTGTTTTTT. Amino acid sequence: CASLVGSGTGELFF.

This rearrangement joins TRBV7-8 to TRBJ2-3; TRBD2 aligns across 8 bases. With V trimmed by 5 bases and J by 0 bases, 7 bases remained unmatched. Germline V CDR1 and CDR2: SGHVS, FQNEAQ. The CDR3 is 16 amino acids. DNA of the CDR3: TGTGCCAGCAGCCCGACCGCTAGCGGGAGCACAGATACGCAGTATTTT. Protein: CASSPTASGSTDTQYF.

The V call is TRBV20-1, the J call TRBJ2-3; weak D call: TRBD1 (5 bases). This CDR3 region has 11 residues. Trimming stripped 8 bases from V and 4 bases from J, with 10 bases between. The V gene's germline CDR1 is DFQATT and CDR2 SNEGSKA (reference sequence). The CDR3 nucleotides read TGCAGTATCAGGGCGCCAGATACGCAGTATTTT. It yields the protein CSIRAPDTQYF.

This clonotype was detected many times. V usage is TRBV20-1 and J usage is TRBJ1-1; D remains unclear. Germline V gene sequence: CDR1 DFQATT, CDR2 SNEGSKA (reference sequence). Trimming shortened V by 4 bases and J by 5 bases, and 8 bases separated the two germline ends. The CDR3 spans 11 residues. This CDR3 reads CSATLGTEAFF. Written as DNA, the CDR3 is TGCAGTGCTACCCTAGGGACTGAAGCTTTCTTT.

The V and J genes are TRBV28 and TRBJ1-2; weak D call: TRBD1 (6 bases). V was pared by 0 bases and J by 3 bases, with 11 bases between. This CDR3 region has 15 residues. CDR1 is MDHEN, CDR2 SYDVKM, per germline. The CDR3 reads CASSLWVRGDYGYTF. The CDR3 DNA reads as TGTGCCAGCAGTTTATGGGTCAGGGGTGACTATGGCTACACCTTC.

This clonotype was detected ten times or more. This chain connects TRBV28 to TRBJ1-1; D ambiguous. The CDR3 loop spans 14 amino acids. V lost 5 bases, J lost 7 bases, and 17 bases lay in between. Germline CDR1 and CDR2: MDHEN and SYDVKM. CDR3 nucleotide sequence: TGTGCCAGCAGTACAGCCGGGGTTGGCCATGAAGCTTTCTTT. Its translation: CASSTAGVGHEAFF.

This clonotype turned up a few times. This may stem from a read error, because a much larger clone lies one nucleotide away. The gene calls are TRBV6-5 and TRBJ2-7, with D tentatively TRBD2 (6 bases). The CDR3 is 15 amino acids. Trimming shortened V by 0 bases and J by 2 bases, and 11 bases separated the two germline ends. The germline V gene encodes CDR1 MNHEY and CDR2 SVGAGI. The CDR3, as DNA: TGTGCCAGCAGTTACTCGGGACGGGAGACCTACGAGCAGTACTTC. Its protein is CASSYSGRETYEQYF.

The V call is TRBV28, the J call TRBJ2-5; 8 bases align to TRBD1. The CDR3 is 14 residues long. The germline gives CDR1 MDHEN, CDR2 SYDVKM. With 5 bases clipped from V and 5 bases from J, the junction kept 7 bases outside the gene matches. CDR3 sequence: CASSQTGVEETQYF. DNA for the CDR3: TGTGCCAGCAGTCAGACAGGGGTGGAGGAGACCCAGTACTTC.

The J gene is TRBJ2-1, the V gene TRBV19, with 8 bases lining up with TRBD1. There are 12 residues in the CDR3. V shed 2 bases and J 15 bases; nucleotides not matched to a gene: 6. Germline assignment: CDR1 LNHDA and CDR2 SQIVND (reference sequence). The CDR3: CASSILRGRMFF. DNA of the CDR3: TGTGCCAGTAGTATACTCAGGGGGCGGATGTTCTTC. The full variable domain, its missing parts supplied by reference TRBV19 and TRBJ2-1, is DGGITQSPKYLFRKEGQNVTLSCEQNLNHDAMYWYRQDPGQGLRLIYYSQIVNDFQKGDIAEGYSVSREKKESFPLTVTSAQKNPTAFYLCASSILRGRMFFGPGTRLTVL.

This clonotype has just a few counts. The J gene is TRBJ2-1, the V gene TRBV6-1; D is ambiguous. Trimming took 6 bases from V and 1 from J, leaving 13 bases between them. This CDR3 region has 15 residues. Germline lookup yields CDR1 MNHNS and CDR2 SASEGT. In nucleotides, the CDR3 is TGTGCCAGCAGCCCGGCGGTTACGTCCTACAATGAGCAGTTCTTC. As protein: CASSPAVTSYNEQFF.

Comments on this clonotype: A much larger clone differs from this one at a single base, so this may be a read error. This sequence joins TRBV20-1 and TRBJ2-1; D remains ambiguous. V was cut by 1 base and J by 8 bases, with 12 bases left in between. The CDR3 runs 13 residues. The germline CDR1 and CDR2 sequences are DFQATT and SNEGSKA (reference sequence). The CDR3 sequence is CSARGRQDDEQFF. The CDR3 coding sequence is TGCAGTGCTAGAGGCCGTCAAGACGATGAGCAGTTCTTC.

This chain uses TRBV5-1 with TRBJ1-1; D might be TRBD1 (6 bases). This CDR3 spans 14 amino acids. CDR1 is SGHRS, CDR2 YFSETQ, per germline. V was trimmed by 0 bases and J by 4 bases, leaving 10 bases between them. CDR3 sequence (DNA): TGCGCCAGCAGCTTGGAACAGGGTGGCACTGAAGCTTTCTTT. Translated: CASSLEQGGTEAFF.

This clonotype was observed at least ten times. The chain uses TRBV28 and TRBJ1-4; D is possibly TRBD1 (5 bases). Looked up from germline, CDR1 is MDHEN and CDR2 is SYDVKM. With 4 bases removed from V and 4 bases from J, the gap between germline ends came to 13 bases. This CDR3 contains 15 residues. CDR3 in amino acids: CASSSGAVDNEKLFF. CDR3 sequence (DNA): TGTGCCAGCAGTTCTGGGGCAGTAGATAATGAAAAACTGTTTTTT.